A selection of T cell receptor beta chains follows, all from one sample in a study of immune evolution from preneoplasia to lung adenocarcinoma. The table came from immunoSEQ multiplex PCR; TCRdb's copy has only in-frame clones and leaves some out. The table has over 9,500 clones, 78% seen once. The specimen sequenced was FFPE minimally invasive lung adenocarcinoma tissue. The receptor set was obtained from a person between 60 and 80 years old with lung adenocarcinoma. Both conserved end residues are part of each CDR3. The D gene is left open where the match is weak. Where a row states a size, it is once, few, many or the class of an expanded clone; other rows omit it.

V	D	size	J	DNA	CDR3
TRBV6-5	TRBD1	-	TRBJ2-7	TGTGCCAGCAGGCTTGACAGGGTAGTATACGAGCAGTACTTC	CASRLDRVVYEQYF
TRBV18	-	few	TRBJ2-7	TGTGCCAGCTCAAGATTACCACCTCCTAGGGACGAGCAGTACTTC	CASSRLPPPRDEQYF
TRBV7-9	-	-	TRBJ2-5	TGTGCCAGCAGCTTAGTGCAAGCCCAAGAGACCCAGTACTTC	CASSLVQAQETQYF
TRBV11-2	-	-	TRBJ2-5	TGTGCCAGCAGCCGACACCTCCAAGAGACCCAGTACTTC	CASSRHLQETQYF
TRBV7-9	-	few	TRBJ2-7	TGTGCCAGCAGCTTTGGGCCGCAGGAGCAGTACTTC	CASSFGPQEQYF
TRBV4-2	-	-	TRBJ2-7	TGTGCCAGCAGCCGCCTAAGGGGGGGGGAGCAGTACTTC	CASSRLRGGEQYF
TRBV6-5	-	-	TRBJ2-2	TGTGCCAGCAGCCCCATGGTCGGGGAGCTGTTTTTT	CASSPMVGELFF
TRBV18	-	-	TRBJ1-3	TGTGCCAGCTTTGACGGGGGGATCCACTCTGGAAACACCATATATTTT	CASFDGGIHSGNTIYF
TRBV19	-	-	TRBJ2-7	TGTGCCAGTAGTATTTCAGGGAGTAGCTACGAGCAGTACTTC	CASSISGSSYEQYF
TRBV2	-	-	TRBJ2-7	TGTGCCAGCCGGACTCCCGAACCCTACGAGCAGTACTTC	CASRTPEPYEQYF
TRBV9	-	-	TRBJ1-1	TGTGCCAGCAGCGTAGCGGGACATAACACTGAAGCTTTCTTT	CASSVAGHNTEAFF
TRBV5-4	-	-	TRBJ1-2	TGTGCCAGCAGCCCCCCCTTCGCAGGGGCTGGCTACACCTTC	CASSPPFAGAGYTF
TRBV10-3	TRBD1	few	TRBJ2-2	TGTGCCATCAGTGAGTTCGGGACAGGGGTGGTCACCGGGGAGCTGTTTTTT	CAISEFGTGVVTGELFF
TRBV6-5	TRBD1	-	TRBJ1-3	TGTGCCAGCACCAAGGGACAGAACTCTGGAAACACCATATATTTT	CASTKGQNSGNTIYF
TRBV30	-	-	TRBJ1-2	TGTGCCTGGAGTGCCCTCTATGGCTACACCTTC	CAWSALYGYTF
TRBV9	-	once	TRBJ2-7	TGTGCCAGCAGCGTAGGAGAGGGGATCAGCGAGCAGTACTTC	CASSVGEGISEQYF
TRBV12-5	TRBD1	-	TRBJ2-1	TGTGCTAGTGGTTCCACAGGGGGCGTAGGATCCAATGAGCAGTTCTTC	CASGSTGGVGSNEQFF
TRBV19	-	-	TRBJ1-3	TGTGCCAGTAGTCGCTTGGGGGAAACTGGAAACACCATATATTTT	CASSRLGETGNTIYF
TRBV7-2	-	-	TRBJ2-5	TGTGCCAGCAGCCAGGGACCAGGCCAAGAGACCCAGTACTTC	CASSQGPGQETQYF
TRBV15	-	-	TRBJ2-7	TGTGCCACCAGCAGAGAACAGGGAAGTTCCTACGAGCAGTACTTC	CATSREQGSSYEQYF
TRBV10-3	-	-	TRBJ1-3	TGTGCCATCAGTGACCACCTGGACAGTACCTCTGGAAACACCATATATTTT	CAISDHLDSTSGNTIYF
TRBV6-5	-	-	TRBJ2-5	TGTGCCAGCAGTCAGGGGCCCGCGACCCAGTACTTC	CASSQGPATQYF
TRBV28	TRBD2	-	TRBJ2-7	TGTGCCAGCAGTCGGGGGGGCTTGTTCTACGAGCAGTACTTC	CASSRGGLFYEQYF
TRBV6-5	TRBD1	-	TRBJ1-2	TGTGCCAGCAGTTCCCAGGGGGGACAGCTCTATGGCTACACCTTC	CASSSQGGQLYGYTF
TRBV7-2	-	-	TRBJ2-5	TGTGCCAGCAGCCACCACCGGGACGATAAAGAGACCCAGTACTTC	CASSHHRDDKETQYF
TRBV30	-	-	TRBJ2-7	TGTGCCTGGAGAAACAAGTGGTACGAGCAGTACTTC	CAWRNKWYEQYF
TRBV28	-	-	TRBJ1-4	TGTGCCAGCACCACCCCGGGATCGGGCGGTGAAAAACTGTTTTTT	CASTTPGSGGEKLFF
TRBV29-1	-	few	TRBJ1-2	TGCAGCGTTGGACGGGACTCTGGCTATGGCTACACCTTC	CSVGRDSGYGYTF
TRBV23-1	TRBD2	-	TRBJ2-5	TGCGCCAGCAGTCAATCTGGGGGGGACCAAGAGACCCAGTACTTC	CASSQSGGDQETQYF
TRBV19	TRBD2	-	TRBJ2-1	TGTGCCAGTAGGGCTAGCGGCGGTTCCTACAATGAGCAGTTCTTC	CASRASGGSYNEQFF
TRBV4-3	-	-	TRBJ1-2	TGCGCCAGCAGCCAAGACAGGGTGAAAAATGGCTACACCTTC	CASSQDRVKNGYTF
TRBV19	-	-	TRBJ2-7	TGTGCCAGTAGTCGGGACTCGACCACCTACGAGCAGTACTTC	CASSRDSTTYEQYF
TRBV28	TRBD1	-	TRBJ1-2	TGTGCCAGCAGTTACCCGACAGGGCCTGGCTACACCTTC	CASSYPTGPGYTF
TRBV5-5	-	few	TRBJ1-2	TGTGCCAGCAGCCAAGATGAGGGTCCCTATGGCTACACCTTC	CASSQDEGPYGYTF
TRBV6-1	-	-	TRBJ1-4	TGTGCCAGCAGTGCTGAAAGGGTACCTAATGAAAAACTGTTTTTT	CASSAERVPNEKLFF
TRBV7-3	-	-	TRBJ1-4	TGTGCCAGCAGCTTAACGGGGTCGGGAGGAGAAAAACTGTTTTTT	CASSLTGSGGEKLFF
TRBV6-5	-	-	TRBJ1-2	TGTGCCAGCAGTGAGGGCCGCCGAGGCTACACCTTC	CASSEGRRGYTF
TRBV11-3	-	-	TRBJ2-1	TGTGCCAGCAGCTTAGAATGGGCTAGCCTAAGGAGAAACAATGAGCAGTTCTTC	CASSLEWASLRRNNEQFF
TRBV14	-	-	TRBJ1-1	TGTGCCAGCAGCCAAGTCCGGGACACTGAAGCTTTCTTT	CASSQVRDTEAFF
TRBV4-3	TRBD2	-	TRBJ2-7	TGCGCCAGCAGCCTGACAGAGCGGGGGGACTCCTACGAGCAGTACTTC	CASSLTERGDSYEQYF
TRBV10-3	-	-	TRBJ1-3	TGTGCCATCAGTGATCCAGGGCGAGGAAACACCATATATTTT	CAISDPGRGNTIYF
TRBV18	TRBD2	-	TRBJ2-1	TGTGCCAGCTCACCATCAGGGCTAGCGGGAGCCTACAATGAGCAGTTCTTC	CASSPSGLAGAYNEQFF
TRBV19	-	-	TRBJ2-2	TGTGCCAGTAGTATTTTGGCAGGTCGCGGGGAGCTGTTTTTT	CASSILAGRGELFF
TRBV7-9	TRBD2	-	TRBJ2-1	TGTGCCAGCAGCCTAGCGGGAGCTGTCAATGAGCAGTTCTTC	CASSLAGAVNEQFF
TRBV11-3	-	few	TRBJ2-1	TGTGCCAGCAGCGGGCACGGCATTAGCGGAGTGGGATGGAATGAGCAGTTCTTC	CASSGHGISGVGWNEQFF
TRBV19	TRBD1	once	TRBJ1-1	TGTGCCAGTAGTACCGGGACAGGGGATCAGAACACTGAAGCTTTCTTT	CASSTGTGDQNTEAFF
TRBV9	TRBD1	-	TRBJ1-2	TGTGCCAGCAGCGTAGAGGCAGGGGGCTCCTATGGCTACACCTTC	CASSVEAGGSYGYTF
TRBV10-1	-	-	TRBJ1-2	TGCGCCAGCAGTGAGTCCGGGAGCAACTATGGCTACACCTTC	CASSESGSNYGYTF
TRBV5-6	TRBD1	few	TRBJ1-5	TGTGCCAGCACCCGAGGGGGGGACAGACTCGCTTATAGCAATCAGCCCCAGCATTTT	CASTRGGDRLAYSNQPQHF
TRBV2	-	-	TRBJ2-3	TGTGCCAGCCTCTCAGCCCACACAGATACGCAGTATTTT	CASLSAHTDTQYF
TRBV9	TRBD2	-	TRBJ2-7	TGTGCCAGCAGCCCCCGGGGGGACTTTACCTACGAGCAGTACTTC	CASSPRGDFTYEQYF
TRBV10-3	TRBD1	-	TRBJ2-1	TGTGCCATTCAGGACAGGGATCCCAATGAGCAGTTCTTC	CAIQDRDPNEQFF
TRBV28	-	-	TRBJ2-2	TGTGCCAGCAGTGCCCACAGTGGCACCGGGGAGCTGTTTTTT	CASSAHSGTGELFF